Listed here are 6 T cell receptor beta chains from one sample, sequenced in a study of shared clonotypes between healthy human individuals. Libraries were prepared by immunoSEQ multiplex PCR; TCRdb keeps only in-frame clonotypes and omits some of them. The sample has more than 150,000 clones, around 63% seen once; the top ten hold 8% to 13%. The sequencing sample was made of memory CD4+ T cells sorted from blood. The subset: CD45RA-negative fraction. These TCRs come from a man aged 25 to 40 in good health.

This rearrangement joins TRBV11-2 to TRBJ2-1; TRBD2 aligns across 10 bases. The V segment lost 1 base and the J segment 6 bases; nucleotides outside the gene matches: 3. CDR3 length: 15 amino acids. Germline CDR1 SGHAT, CDR2 FQNNGV. The chain's CDR3 is CASSLATSGTNEQFF. In DNA form, the CDR3 reads TGTGCCAGCAGCTTAGCCACTAGCGGGACCAATGAGCAGTTCTTC. The full variable domain, completed using reference TRBV11-2 and TRBJ2-1, is EAGVAQSPRYKIIEKRQSVAFWCNPISGHATLYWYQQILGQGPKLLIQFQNNGVVDDSQLPKDRFSAERLKGVDSTLKIQPAKLEDSAVYLCASSLATSGTNEQFFGPGTRLTVL.

V gene TRBV5-4 combines with J gene TRBJ2-2, with D hard to call. The CDR3 is made up of 14 amino acids. The germline V and J ends were trimmed by 6 bases and 0 bases, with 9 bases remaining between them. The germline CDR1 and CDR2 sequences are SGHNT and YYREEE (reference sequence). CDR3 residues: CASTVGANTGELFF. CDR3 DNA sequence: TGTGCCAGCACTGTAGGCGCGAACACCGGGGAGCTGTTTTTT. Full variable domain (missing parts from reference TRBV5-4 and TRBJ2-2): ETGVTQSPTHLIKTRGQQVTLRCSSQSGHNTVSWYQQALGQGPQFIFQYYREEENGRGNFPPRFSGLQFPNYSSELNVNALELDDSALYLCASTVGANTGELFFGEGSRLTVL.

The chain carries TRBV5-8 and TRBJ2-1, with D perhaps matching TRBD2 (6 bases). The CDR3 contains 15 residues. The germline V gene has CDR1 SGHTS and CDR2 YDEGEE. V lost 4 bases to trimming and J lost 7 bases, with 18 bases between them. In DNA form, the CDR3 reads TGTGCCAGCAGCCCGAGACTAGTTGCCTGGAATGAGCAGTTCTTC. This gives the protein CASSPRLVAWNEQFF. Based on the CDR3 plus reference TRBV5-8 and TRBJ2-1, the full variable domain is EAGVTQSPTHLIKTRGQQATLRCSPISGHTSVYWYQQALGLGLQFLLWYDEGEERNRGNFPPRFSGRQFPNYSSELNVNALELEDSALYLCASSPRLVAWNEQFFGPGTRLTVL.

The gene calls are TRBV19 and TRBJ2-7, with 8 bases that match TRBD1. The CDR3 has 17 amino acids. The trim removed 5 bases at V and 2 bases at J, leaving 14 bases unmatched. CDR1 and CDR2 from the germline V gene are LNHDA and SQIVND (reference sequence). The chain's CDR3 is CASSLTLTGTGTYEQYF. In DNA form, the CDR3 reads TGTGCCAGTAGTTTGACACTCACCGGGACAGGAACCTACGAGCAGTACTTC.

This clone turned up a few times. The chain carries TRBV9 and TRBJ2-1, with no clear D. This CDR3 region has 13 residues. Trimming shortened V by 4 bases and J by 12 bases, and 17 bases separated the two germline ends. From germline, CDR1 is SGDLS and CDR2 YYNGEE. The CDR3 loop is CASSPRVEIGQFF. DNA of the CDR3: TGTGCCAGCAGCCCCCGGGTTGAAATAGGGCAGTTCTTC.

The V and J genes are TRBV5-4 and TRBJ1-1; D gene ambiguous. The CDR3 totals 15 residues. Germline CDR1 and CDR2: SGHNT and YYREEE (reference sequence). Trimming cost V 0 bases and J 0 bases, with 9 bases left between them. CDR3 amino acids: CASSLDATMNTEAFF. The CDR3 DNA reads TGTGCCAGCAGCTTGGATGCGACAATGAACACTGAAGCTTTCTTT.